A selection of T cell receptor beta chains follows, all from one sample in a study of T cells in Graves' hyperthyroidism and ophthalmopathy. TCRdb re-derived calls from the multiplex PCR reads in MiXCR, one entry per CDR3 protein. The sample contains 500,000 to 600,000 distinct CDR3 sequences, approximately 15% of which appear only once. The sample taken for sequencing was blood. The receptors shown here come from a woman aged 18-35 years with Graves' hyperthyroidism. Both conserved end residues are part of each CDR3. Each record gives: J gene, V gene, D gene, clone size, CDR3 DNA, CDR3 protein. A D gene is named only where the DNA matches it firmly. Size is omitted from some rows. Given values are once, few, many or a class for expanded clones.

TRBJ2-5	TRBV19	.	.	TGTGCCAGTGGGGATGTGGCCCAGTACTTC	CASGDVAQYF
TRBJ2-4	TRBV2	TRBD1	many	TGTGCCAGCAGTGAGTGGGGACAGGGAAACATTCAGTACTTC	CASSEWGQGNIQYF
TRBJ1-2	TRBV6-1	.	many	TGTGCCAGCAGTGAATCCGGGACTTATGGCTACACCTTC	CASSESGTYGYTF
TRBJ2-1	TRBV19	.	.	TGTGCCAGTAGTATGGAGTGGGCTAGCGTATACAATGAGCAGTTCTTC	CASSMEWASVYNEQFF
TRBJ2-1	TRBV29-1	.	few	TGCAGCGTAGGTCCTAGGGACAAGCAGTTCTTC	CSVGPRDKQFF
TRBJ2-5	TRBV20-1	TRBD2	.	TGCAGTGCAACAGGGACTAGCGGGGGGGGTGAGACCCAGTACTTC	CSATGTSGGGETQYF
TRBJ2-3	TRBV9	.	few	TGTGCCAGCAGCGTAGTGGTGGGACCAACCAACACAGATACGCAGTATTTT	CASSVVVGPTNTDTQYF
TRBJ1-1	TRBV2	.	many	TGTGCCAGCATATCCCGTGGGGTGAACACTGAAGCTTTCTTT	CASISRGVNTEAFF
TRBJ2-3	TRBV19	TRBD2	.	TGTGCCAGTAGTTCGGGACTAGCGGAGCCGGTCGGCGCAGATACGCAGTATTTT	CASSSGLAEPVGADTQYF
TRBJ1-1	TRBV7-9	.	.	TGTGCCAGCAGCTTAGTGGGGTTGAACACTGAAGCTTTCTTT	CASSLVGLNTEAFF
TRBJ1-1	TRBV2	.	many	TGTGCCGCAGTTAGGGGAGGGAAGGTCACTGAAGCTTTCTTT	CAAVRGGKVTEAFF
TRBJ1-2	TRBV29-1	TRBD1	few	TGCAGCGTGGAGGGACAGGGAACCCATGGCTACACCTTC	CSVEGQGTHGYTF
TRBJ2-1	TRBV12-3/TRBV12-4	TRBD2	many	TGTGCCAGCAGTTTAGGGACTAGCGGGAGGTATGAGCAGTTCTTC	CASSLGTSGRYEQFF
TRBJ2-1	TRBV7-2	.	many	TGTGCCAGCAGCTTAGACTACAAACAGTTCTTC	CASSLDYKQFF
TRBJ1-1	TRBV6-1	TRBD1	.	TGTGCCAGCAGGACACAGGGGTCCGGCACTGAAGCTTTCTTT	CASRTQGSGTEAFF
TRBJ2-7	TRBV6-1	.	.	TGTGCCAGCAGTGACTGGGAGTCTAGAACAGCTTATACCTACGAGCAGTACTTC	CASSDWESRTAYTYEQYF
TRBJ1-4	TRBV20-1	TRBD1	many	TGCAGTGCTAGAGATAGCGGGACAGGGCTACAAAAACTGTTTTTT	CSARDSGTGLQKLFF
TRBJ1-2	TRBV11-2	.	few	TGTGCCAGCAGCCGGGAGATTTCTGGCTACACCTTC	CASSREISGYTF
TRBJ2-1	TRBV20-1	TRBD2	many	TGCAGTGCCCCCGGCGGGGGGGCCGCCTACAATGAGCAGTTCTTC	CSAPGGGAAYNEQFF
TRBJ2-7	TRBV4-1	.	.	TGCGCCAGCAGCCAATCCCGGACCCCGGTCGAGGAGCAGTACTTC	CASSQSRTPVEEQYF
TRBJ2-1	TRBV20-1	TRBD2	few	TGCAGTGCTCATCCGGGACTAGGGGTCTACAATGAGCAGTTCTTC	CSAHPGLGVYNEQFF
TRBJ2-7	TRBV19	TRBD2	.	TGTGCCAGTAGTGGTAGCGGGAGGGCCTCTCACGAGCAGTACTTC	CASSGSGRASHEQYF
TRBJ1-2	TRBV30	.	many	TGTGCCTGGAGTGTAAACTGGTACTATGGCTACACCTTC	CAWSVNWYYGYTF
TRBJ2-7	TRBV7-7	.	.	TGTGCCAGCAGCTCCTCGATGCCGATACGAGAGCAGTACTTC	CASSSSMPIREQYF
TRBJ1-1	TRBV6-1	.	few	TGTGCCAGCAGCTGGCGGGTATCGAACACTGAAGCTTTCTTT	CASSWRVSNTEAFF
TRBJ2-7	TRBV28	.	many	TGTGCCAGCAGTCCGCGTCGCCGAATCTACTACGAGCAGTACTTC	CASSPRRRIYYEQYF
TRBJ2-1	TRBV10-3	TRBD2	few	TGTGCCATCAGTTCCCCCCCGGGACTAGCGGGAACGGAGCAGTTCTTC	CAISSPPGLAGTEQFF
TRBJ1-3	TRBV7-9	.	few	TGTGCCAGCAGCAAGGGACGGAGCTCTGGAAACACCATATATTTT	CASSKGRSSGNTIYF
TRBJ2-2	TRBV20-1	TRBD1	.	TGCAGTGCTAGAGATGCGAAGGGGGCGTCCCACGGGGAGCTGTTTTTT	CSARDAKGASHGELFF
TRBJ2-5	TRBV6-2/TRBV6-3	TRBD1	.	TGTGCCAGCAGTTACGGGGACAGGGTCCAGAAGACCCAGTACTTC	CASSYGDRVQKTQYF
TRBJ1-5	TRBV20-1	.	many	TGCAGTGCTAGGAAGACAGAAAATCAGCCCCAGCATTTT	CSARKTENQPQHF
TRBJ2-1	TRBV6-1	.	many	TGTGCCAGCACCAAGACTGGGCTTAATGAGCAGTTCTTC	CASTKTGLNEQFF
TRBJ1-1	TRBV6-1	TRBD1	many	TGTGCCAGCAGTTATGTACAGGGGGCGCTCACTGAAGCTTTCTTT	CASSYVQGALTEAFF
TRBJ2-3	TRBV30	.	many	TGTGCCTGGAATCCGGCGAGCAGCCGGGCAGATACGCAGTATTTT	CAWNPASSRADTQYF
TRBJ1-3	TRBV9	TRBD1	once	TGTGCCAGCAGCGTCCGGGACAGCAGCTCTGGAAACACCATATATTTT	CASSVRDSSSGNTIYF
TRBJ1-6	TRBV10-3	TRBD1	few	TGTGCCATCAGTGATCCCTCGAGACAGGGGAATTCACCCCTCCACTTT	CAISDPSRQGNSPLHF
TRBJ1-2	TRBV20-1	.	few	TGCAGTGTGGGGGCCATCCTCCATAACTATGGCTACACCTTC	CSVGAILHNYGYTF
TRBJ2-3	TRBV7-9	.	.	TGTGCCAGCAGCTTAGGCTCCACCGTAGGGGATACGCAGTATTTT	CASSLGSTVGDTQYF
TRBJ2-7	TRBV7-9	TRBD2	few	TGTGCCAGCAGCTTTCGGGGGGTGGGCGAGCAGTACTTC	CASSFRGVGEQYF
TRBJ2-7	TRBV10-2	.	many	TGCGCCACCTTGGGGGGCCCCTCCTACGAGCAGTACTTC	CATLGGPSYEQYF
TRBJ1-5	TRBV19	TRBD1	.	TGTGCCAGTAGTATTCCCCCCGCTACAGGGGGTAGCAATCAGCCCCAGCATTTT	CASSIPPATGGSNQPQHF
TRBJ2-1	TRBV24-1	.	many	TGTGCCACCAGTGAGGCCCGGGCCACCCTAAGGAATGAGCAGTTCTTC	CATSEARATLRNEQFF
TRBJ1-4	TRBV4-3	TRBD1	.	TGCGCCAGCAGCCAAGATTTGCAGGGGGCGAATGAAAAACTGTTTTTT	CASSQDLQGANEKLFF
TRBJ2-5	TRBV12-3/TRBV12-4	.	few	TGTGCCAGCAGTTTCTGGGGGAAGACCCAGTACTTC	CASSFWGKTQYF
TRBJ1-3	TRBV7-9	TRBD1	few	TGTGCCAGCAGCTTAGCCGGGACAGGACTCTCTGGAAACACCATATATTTT	CASSLAGTGLSGNTIYF
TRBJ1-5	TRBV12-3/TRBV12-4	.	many	TGTGCCAGCAGTTTTGGGGAGTTAGTGGGTCAGCCCCAGCATTTT	CASSFGELVGQPQHF
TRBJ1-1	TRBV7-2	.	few	TGTGCCAGCAGCTTAATAGGTTCTCGACTGAACACTGGAGCTTTCTTT	CASSLIGSRLNTGAFF
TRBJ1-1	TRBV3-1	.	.	TGTGCCAGCAGCCAACAGGGCGGGGTAATGAACGCTGAAGCTTTCTTT	CASSQQGGVMNAEAFF
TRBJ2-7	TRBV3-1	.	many	TGTGCCAGCAGCCTACGCTCCACAGGTCCCTACGAGCAGTACTTC	CASSLRSTGPYEQYF
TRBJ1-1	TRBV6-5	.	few	TGTGCCAGCAGTTATGGAGGGGGTTATGAAGCTTTCTTT	CASSYGGGYEAFF
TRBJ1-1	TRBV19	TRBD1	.	TGTGCCAGTAGTCCCGAGCGGGACAGCTACACTGAAGCTTTCTTT	CASSPERDSYTEAFF
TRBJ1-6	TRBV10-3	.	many	TGTGCCATCAAATTCAATTCACCCCTCCACTTT	CAIKFNSPLHF
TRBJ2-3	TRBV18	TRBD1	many	TGTGCCAGCTCACCAAGGGGGACAGGGGGCTCAGATACGCAGTATTTT	CASSPRGTGGSDTQYF
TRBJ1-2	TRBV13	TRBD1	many	TGTGCCAGCAGCTTACTTCAGGGGGACGGCTACACCTTC	CASSLLQGDGYTF
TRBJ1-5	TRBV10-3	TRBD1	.	TGTGCCATCAGTGACCACGCCGGGGACAGGGACCAGCATTTT	CAISDHAGDRDQHF